The 30 T cell receptor beta chains below all came from one sample that was sequenced in a study of cytomegalovirus exposure and HLA in healthy donors. The data were produced by immunoSEQ multiplex PCR, yet TCRdb's version contains in-frame clones alone and is incomplete. The repertoire holds about 330,000 clones, with roughly 90% as singletons. Sequencing used PBMCs. The origin of the receptors is a young woman in good health and CMV-seropositive.

V gene TRBV28 combines with J gene TRBJ1-2; TRBD1 agrees at 11 bases. The germline gives CDR1 MDHEN, CDR2 SYDVKM. CDR3 size: 15 residues. With V trimmed by 3 bases and J by 4 bases, 4 bases remained unmatched. CDR3 bases: TGTGCCAGCAGTTTTAGGACAGGGGGCATCTATGGCTACACCTTC. This encodes CASSFRTGGIYGYTF.

CDR3 bases: TGTGCCAGCAGCCCCCCCGGGACTAGCGGGATCAACGAGCAGTACTTC. This encodes CASSPPGTSGINEQYF. The V and J genes are TRBV13 and TRBJ2-7, with 13 bases identical to TRBD2. Germline V gene sequence: CDR1 PRHDT, CDR2 FYEKMQ (reference sequence). Trimming took 5 bases from V and 5 from J; bases not matched to a gene: 9. CDR3 length: 16 residues.

The rearrangement uses TRBV7-3 and TRBJ2-3, with 11 bases fitting TRBD2. V was pared by 4 bases and J by 4 bases, with 4 bases of the junction left unmatched. The germline gives CDR1 SGHTA, CDR2 FQGTGA. The CDR3 consists of 15 residues. CDR3 loop: CASSSISGRADTQYF. In DNA, the CDR3 is TGTGCCAGCAGCTCGATTAGCGGGAGGGCAGATACGCAGTATTTT.

The chain recombines TRBV28 with TRBJ1-5, with D perhaps matching TRBD1 (6 bases). Looked up from germline, CDR1 is MDHEN and CDR2 is SYDVKM. Trimming left V 8 bases short and J 0 bases short, with 20 bases between. The CDR3 loop spans 17 amino acids. The chain's CDR3 is CASLGGAMGISNQPQHF. As DNA, the CDR3 is TGTGCCAGCCTGGGGGGGGCGATGGGTATTAGCAATCAGCCCCAGCATTTT.

J is TRBJ2-1 and V is TRBV2; 9 nucleotides agree with TRBD1. V lost 7 bases, J lost 5 bases, and 6 bases stayed unmatched. The CDR3 is 14 amino acids. Germline V gene lookup returns CDR1 SNHLY and CDR2 FYNNEI. This chain's CDR3 is CASKEQGADNEQFF. The DNA for the CDR3 is TGTGCCAGCAAAGAACAGGGGGCCGACAATGAGCAGTTCTTC.

This chain links TRBV4-3 with TRBJ2-2, with unresolved D. The CDR3 contains 18 residues. Germline V gives CDR1 LGHNA, CDR2 YSLEER. Trimming shortened V by 0 bases and J by 4 bases, and 18 bases separated the two germline ends. CDR3 loop: CASSQDLSVLDRTGELFF. The DNA of the CDR3 is TGCGCCAGCAGCCAAGATTTGTCGGTTTTGGACCGCACCGGGGAGCTGTTTTTT.

The rearrangement joins TRBV7-9 to TRBJ1-5, with TRBD1 as a possible D gene (6 bases). CDR1 and CDR2 from the germline V gene are SEHNR and FQNEAQ (reference sequence). V shed 1 base and J shed 4 bases, with 11 bases lying between them. The CDR3 has 15 residues. The CDR3 DNA sequence: TGTGCCAGCAGCTTAGGAGGGACAAAGAATCAGCCCCAGCATTTT. It yields the protein CASSLGGTKNQPQHF.

V gene TRBV7-3 combines with J gene TRBJ2-3, with TRBD1 as a possible D gene (5 bases). This CDR3 region has 14 residues. V was shortened by 5 bases and J by 2 bases, with 11 bases between the two germline ends. Germline CDR1 SGHTA, CDR2 FQGTGA. DNA for the CDR3: TGTGCCAGCAGCCCCGGACACCCCACAGATACGCAGTATTTT. Its translation: CASSPGHPTDTQYF.

The chain uses TRBV4-3 and TRBJ1-5, with D hard to call. The V gene's germline CDR1 is LGHNA and CDR2 YSLEER. Deletions cut 0 bases from V and 1 base from J, with 7 bases between. This CDR3 contains 15 residues. This chain's CDR3 is CASSQDRGSNQPQHF. The CDR3 region has the DNA TGCGCCAGCAGCCAAGACCGGGGAAGCAATCAGCCCCAGCATTTT.

V usage is TRBV11-2 and J usage is TRBJ2-7; TRBD2 matches at 9 bases. The V gene's germline CDR1 is SGHAT and CDR2 FQNNGV. V shed 0 bases and J 4 bases; nucleotides not matched to a gene: 13. The length of the CDR3 is 18 residues. As DNA, the CDR3 is TGTGCCAGCAGCTTAGATCTCTCGCGGGAGGGGTTTGGGTACGAGCAGTACTTC. This codes for CASSLDLSREGFGYEQYF.

J is TRBJ1-1 and V is TRBV6-5; perhaps TRBD1 as D (5 bases). Trimming left V 0 bases short and J 3 bases short, with 11 bases between. The CDR3 spans 15 residues. CDR1 is MNHEY and CDR2 is SVGAGI in the germline V gene. CDR3: CASSYSIRGDTEAFF. CDR3 in DNA: TGTGCCAGCAGTTACTCTATCCGGGGGGACACTGAAGCTTTCTTT.

J is TRBJ2-6 and V is TRBV4-3; TRBD2 is a possible D gene (6 bases). Between the trimmed V and J ends, which lost 0 bases and 1 base, there was a span of 16 bases. This CDR3 has 19 residues. CDR1 and CDR2 from the germline V gene are LGHNA and YSLEER. The CDR3 reads CASSQDPVGGGSGANVLTF. In nucleotides, the CDR3 is TGCGCCAGCAGCCAAGATCCAGTGGGGGGAGGATCTGGGGCCAACGTCCTGACTTTC.

The J gene is TRBJ1-1, the V gene TRBV7-9; the D is unclear. The CDR3 covers 15 residues. The germline V gene has CDR1 SEHNR and CDR2 FQNEAQ (reference sequence). Trimming cost V 4 bases and J 1 base, with 13 bases left between them. CDR3 nucleotides: TGTGCCAGCAGCTCCCTACGCGGGAAGAACACTGAAGCTTTCTTT. It encodes CASSSLRGKNTEAFF. The full variable domain, with the rest looked up from reference TRBV7-9 and TRBJ1-1, is DTGVSQNPRHKITKRGQNVTFRCDPISEHNRLYWYRQTLGQGPEFLTYFQNEAQLEKSRLLSDRFSAERPKGSFSTLEIQRTEQGDSAMYLCASSSLRGKNTEAFFGQGTRLTVV.

The genes are TRBV28 and TRBJ2-7; 11 nucleotides align to TRBD1. Trimming at V came to 2 bases and at J to 5 bases, leaving 5 bases not matched to a gene. Germline V gives CDR1 MDHEN, CDR2 SYDVKM. CDR3 length equals 15 residues. This CDR3 is CASSLVDRGQNEQYF. As DNA, the CDR3 is TGTGCCAGCAGTTTAGTGGACAGGGGGCAGAACGAGCAGTACTTC. Complete variable domain (other parts from reference TRBV28 and TRBJ2-7): DVKVTQSSRYLVKRTGEKVFLECVQDMDHENMFWYRQDPGLGLRLIYFSYDVKMKEKGDIPEGYSVSREKKERFSLILESASTNQTSMYLCASSLVDRGQNEQYFGPGTRLTVT.

This chain links TRBV4-2 with TRBJ2-5; 13 nucleotides agree with TRBD2. Germline V lookup: CDR1 LGHNA, CDR2 YNFKEQ. This CDR3 has 15 residues. V dropped 4 bases and J dropped 5; count of bases not matched to a gene: 4. The CDR3 here is CASSPGLAGTETQYF. As DNA, the CDR3 is TGTGCCAGCAGCCCGGGACTAGCGGGAACCGAGACCCAGTACTTC.

V gene TRBV25-1 combines with J gene TRBJ2-4; 14 bases fit TRBD2. Germline assignment: CDR1 MGHDK and CDR2 SYGVNS. This CDR3 has 17 amino acids. J lost 1 base, V lost 4 bases, and 3 bases had no gene match. CDR3 sequence (DNA): TGTGCCAGCAGTGGGTGGACTAGCGGGGGGGCCAAAAACATTCAGTACTTC. Encoded protein: CASSGWTSGGAKNIQYF. The whole variable domain, remainder taken from reference TRBV25-1 and TRBJ2-4, is EADIYQTPRYLVIGTGKKITLECSQTMGHDKMYWYQQDPGMELHLIHYSYGVNSTEKGDLSSESTVSRIRTEHFPLTLESARPSHTSQYLCASSGWTSGGAKNIQYFGAGTRLSVL.

In this sample, this clone turned up a few times. The rearrangement joins TRBV7-3 to TRBJ1-6; 7 nucleotides agree with TRBD1. The V gene's germline CDR1 is SGHTA and CDR2 FQGTGA. Unmatched junction bases numbered 8, after V lost 3 bases and J lost 6 bases. This CDR3 spans 16 amino acids. The DNA for the CDR3 is TGTGCCAGCAGCTTTTACCCGGGACAGTCTAATTCACCCCTCCACTTT. It is translated as CASSFYPGQSNSPLHF. The variable domain in full, with the rest retrieved from reference TRBV7-3 and TRBJ1-6, is GAGVSQTPSNKVTEKGKYVELRCDPISGHTALYWYRQSLGQGPEFLIYFQGTGAADDSGLPNDRFFAVRPEGSVSTLKIQRTERGDSAVYLCASSFYPGQSNSPLHFGNGTRLTVT.

V gene TRBV11-2 combines with J gene TRBJ1-3; no clear D. The germline V gene has CDR1 SGHAT and CDR2 FQNNGV. This CDR3 is 15 amino acids long. The V end was cut by 1 base, the J end by 0 bases, with 7 bases between. CDR3 nucleotide sequence: TGTGCCAGCAGCTTAGCGGCAGCCTCTGGAAACACCATATATTTT. Its translation: CASSLAAASGNTIYF.

This sequence joins TRBV5-1 and TRBJ1-1, with a tentative D call TRBD1 (5 bases). The germline gives CDR1 SGHRS, CDR2 YFSETQ. The CDR3 runs 17 residues. The V and J ends lost 1 base and 1 base respectively, with 17 bases between them. CDR3 protein: CASSLFSAGLGNTEAFF. In DNA form, the CDR3 reads TGCGCCAGCAGCTTGTTTAGTGCAGGGTTAGGGAACACTGAAGCTTTCTTT.

For the CDR3, the DNA is TGTGCCTGGAGCAGGCGGACAGTCGGAAACACCATATATTTT. Its protein is CAWSRRTVGNTIYF. V is TRBV30 and J is TRBJ1-3; perhaps TRBD1 as D (6 bases). CDR1 GTSNPN and CDR2 SVGIG come from the germline V gene (reference sequence). V gave up 3 bases and J gave up 4 bases, with 13 bases separating them. The CDR3 covers 14 residues.

V is TRBV28 and J is TRBJ1-2; TRBD1 might be the D (5 bases). V lost 3 bases to trimming and J lost 8 bases, with 19 bases between them. The CDR3 is 15 amino acids. Per the germline V gene, CDR1 is MDHEN and CDR2 is SYDVKM. The CDR3 bases are TGTGCCAGCAGTTTCCCACAGGCGATCCGGGGAGGCTACACCTTC. This translates into CASSFPQAIRGGYTF.

The V gene is TRBV6-5, the J gene TRBJ1-1; D not resolved. CDR1 MNHEY and CDR2 SVGAGI come from the germline V gene. The CDR3 is made up of 15 amino acids. The germline V and J ends were trimmed by 0 bases and 2 bases, with 10 bases remaining between them. For the CDR3, the DNA is TGTGCCAGCAGTTACTCGTCGTTGGTAAACACTGAAGCTTTCTTT. Translating gives CASSYSSLVNTEAFF.

This sequence joins TRBV5-1 and TRBJ2-7, with D possibly matching TRBD1 (7 bases). The CDR3 covers 13 residues. Trimming removed 0 bases at V and 5 bases at J, with 9 bases between. Germline loops: CDR1 SGHRS, CDR2 YFSETQ. CDR3 sequence reads: CASSLAGGNEQYF. The CDR3 nucleotides are TGCGCCAGCAGCTTGGCAGGGGGGAACGAGCAGTACTTC.

This chain connects TRBV6-5 to TRBJ1-2; TRBD1 is a possible D gene (6 bases). V shed 2 bases and J shed 7 bases, with 11 bases lying between them. This CDR3 has 13 amino acids. Per the germline V gene, CDR1 is MNHEY and CDR2 is SVGAGI. CDR3 coding DNA: TGTGCCAGCAGTTACGGTGAGGGGGTTGGCTACACCTTC. It translates to CASSYGEGVGYTF.

This chain uses TRBV27 with TRBJ2-7; no clear D gene. Between the trimmed V and J ends, which lost 2 bases and 6 bases, there was a span of 14 bases. Germline-derived CDR1 and CDR2 are MNHEY and SMNVEV (reference sequence). The CDR3 loop spans 14 amino acids. The chain's CDR3 is CASSLGSPLREQYF. CDR3 DNA: TGTGCCAGCAGTTTAGGATCACCGCTCCGCGAGCAGTACTTC.

This clone was observed once. The chain links TRBV7-6 to TRBJ2-1, with D uncertain. V lost 4 bases to trimming and J lost 0 bases, with 13 bases between them. From germline, CDR1 is SGHVS and CDR2 FNYEAQ. The CDR3 consists of 16 residues. This chain's CDR3 is CASSSLPPSSYNEQFF. In DNA form, the CDR3 reads TGTGCCAGCAGCTCCCTGCCTCCCAGCTCCTACAATGAGCAGTTCTTC. Using reference TRBV7-6 and TRBJ2-1 for the parts outside the CDR3, the full variable domain is GAGVSQSPRYKVTKRGQDVALRCDPISGHVSLYWYRQALGQGPEFLTYFNYEAQQDKSGLPNDRFSAERPEGSISTLTIQRTEQRDSAMYRCASSSLPPSSYNEQFFGPGTRLTVL.

The V and J genes are TRBV6-6 and TRBJ2-1, with TRBD2 matching over 10 bases. The CDR3 totals 15 residues. Germline CDR1 reads MNHNY; CDR2 reads SVGAGI (reference sequence). J was trimmed by 2 bases and V by 5 bases; bases with no gene match: 3. The CDR3 region has the DNA TGTGCCAGCAGTCTAGCGGGGGCACCCTACAATGAGCAGTTCTTC. It specifies CASSLAGAPYNEQFF.

The chain has TRBV9 and TRBJ1-2; 8 bases are a match to TRBD1. CDR3 length equals 15 residues. The trim removed 3 bases at V and 5 bases at J, leaving 9 bases unmatched. Per the germline V gene, CDR1 is SGDLS and CDR2 is YYNGEE. CDR3 loop: CASSAGQGEVYGYTF. The CDR3 DNA follows: TGTGCCAGCAGCGCCGGACAGGGCGAGGTGTATGGCTACACCTTC.

J is TRBJ1-1 and V is TRBV5-4; D call uncertain. V was clipped by 2 bases and J by 6 bases, with 26 bases between them. The germline V gene encodes CDR1 SGHNT and CDR2 YYREEE (reference sequence). There are 18 residues in the CDR3. CDR3 coding DNA: TGTGCCAGCAGCTTCCCGCCGGGAGGACGGGCGGGTATGGCTGAAGCTTTCTTT. As protein: CASSFPPGGRAGMAEAFF.

The gene calls are TRBV18 and TRBJ2-7; 9 nucleotides line up with TRBD1. The CDR3 totals 16 residues. V shed 2 bases and J 4 bases; nucleotides not matched to a gene: 9. From germline, CDR1 is KGHSH and CDR2 LQKENI. Written as DNA, the CDR3 is TGTGCCAGCTCACCAACCTGGACAGGGGAGGAATACGAGCAGTACTTC. This gives the protein CASSPTWTGEEYEQYF.